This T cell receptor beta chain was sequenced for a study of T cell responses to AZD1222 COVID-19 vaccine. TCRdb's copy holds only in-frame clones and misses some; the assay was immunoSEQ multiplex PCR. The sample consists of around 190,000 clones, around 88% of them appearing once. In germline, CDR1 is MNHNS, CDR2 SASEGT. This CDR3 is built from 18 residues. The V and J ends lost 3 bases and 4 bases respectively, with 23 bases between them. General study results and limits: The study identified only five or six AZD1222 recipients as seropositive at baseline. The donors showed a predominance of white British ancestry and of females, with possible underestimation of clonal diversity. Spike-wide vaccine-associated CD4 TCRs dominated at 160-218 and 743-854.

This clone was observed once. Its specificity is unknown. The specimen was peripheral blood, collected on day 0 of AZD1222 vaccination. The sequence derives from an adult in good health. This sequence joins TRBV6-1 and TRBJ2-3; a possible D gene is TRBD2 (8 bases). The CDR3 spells CASSDQGGSGSPPDTQYF. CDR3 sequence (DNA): TGTGCCAGCAGTGATCAGGGGGGAAGCGGGAGTCCCCCAGATACGCAGTATTTT.